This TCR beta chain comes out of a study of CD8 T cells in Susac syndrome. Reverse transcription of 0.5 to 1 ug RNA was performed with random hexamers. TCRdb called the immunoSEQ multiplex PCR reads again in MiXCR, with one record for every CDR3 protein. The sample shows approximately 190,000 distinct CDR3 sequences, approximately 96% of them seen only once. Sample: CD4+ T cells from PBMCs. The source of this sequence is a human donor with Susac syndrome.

The CDR3 region is CSVAKGSSSYEQYF. CDR3 nucleotide sequence: TGCAGCGTTGCTAAGGGCTCAAGCTCCTACGAGCAGTACTTC. The chain uses TRBV29-1 and TRBJ2-7; D unclear. Germline CDR1 and CDR2: SQVTM and ANQGSEA. The CDR3 sequence is 14 residues long. V was cut by 4 bases and J by 0 bases, with 13 bases left in between.